Below, 18 T cell receptor beta chains from the same sample are listed, as sequenced in a study of OX40 agonist ivuxolimab in advanced cancers. The library was produced with the immunoSEQ multiplex PCR assay. TCRdb took over this immuneACCESS table, retaining in-frame rearrangements with V and J assigned. Such tables are incomplete; in checked studies, under half of the missing clones stem from an unresolved V gene, and the remainder is unexplained. The table for this sample lists roughly 70,000 clones; around 85% of them were counted only once. Clones ranked in the top ten supply under 0.75% of the sample. The sequencing used CD4+ or CD8+ T cells sorted from blood, collected in a trial of the OX40 agonist ivuxolimab. The receptor source for this set is an adult with an advanced solid tumor such as melanoma, head and neck, liver or kidney cancer.

J is TRBJ2-7 and V is TRBV28; 10 nucleotides match TRBD2. V shed 8 bases, J shed 2 bases, and the junction held 12 bases outside the gene matches. The length of the CDR3 is 16 residues. Per germline, CDR1 MDHEN and CDR2 SYDVKM. CDR3 loop: CASPPSASGSPYEQYF. The CDR3 nucleotides are TGTGCCAGCCCGCCGTCGGCTAGCGGGAGTCCCTACGAGCAGTACTTC.

Ten or more counts support this clone. This chain uses TRBV2 with TRBJ1-1; D perhaps matches TRBD1 (5 bases). CDR3 length: 11 residues. V lost 5 bases to trimming and J lost 10 bases, with 11 bases between them. In germline, CDR1 is SNHLY, CDR2 FYNNEI. The CDR3 bases are TGTGCCAGCAGTTCCCTTAGGGGAGCTTTCTTT. Translation gives CASSSLRGAFF.

The table lists this clone with a few counts. The CDR3 region has the DNA TGTGCCAGCAGTCCTGCCGGGGGGACCCTTAATTCACCCCTCCACTTT. Translation: CASSPAGGTLNSPLHF. The chain couples TRBV5-5 to TRBJ1-6; weak D call: TRBD1 (5 bases). The CDR3 extends over 16 amino acids. From germline, CDR1 is SGHKS and CDR2 YYEKEE (reference sequence). V was clipped by 5 bases and J by 6 bases, with 18 bases between them.

The V and J genes are TRBV4-3 and TRBJ1-3; TRBD1 might be the D (5 bases). CDR3 length: 15 residues. The germline V gene encodes CDR1 LGHNA and CDR2 YSLEER. Trimming took off 1 base at V and 2 bases at J, with 9 bases between the two ends. DNA for the CDR3: TGCGCCAGCAGCCAAGTTACGGGGGCTGGAAACACCATATATTTT. Its protein is CASSQVTGAGNTIYF.

V and J are TRBV30 and TRBJ2-7, with 8 bases matching TRBD1. The CDR3 totals 12 residues. From germline, CDR1 is GTSNPN and CDR2 SVGIG (reference sequence). V shed 2 bases, J shed 4 bases, and the junction held 1 base outside the gene matches. The chain's CDR3 is CAWSRDRYEQYF. CDR3 bases: TGTGCCTGGAGTCGGGACAGGTACGAGCAGTACTTC.

This clone has a single count. This chain connects TRBV11-3 to TRBJ2-3, with D possibly being TRBD2 (5 bases). CDR1 is SGHNT, CDR2 YENEEA, per germline. There are 12 residues in the CDR3. The V and J ends lost 1 base and 8 bases respectively, with 7 bases between them. The CDR3 DNA follows: TGTGCCAGCAGCTTAGTACGGGGTACGCAGTATTTT. It is translated as CASSLVRGTQYF.

This clone was seen only a few times. This chain joins TRBV5-6 and TRBJ2-3, with 9 bases fitting TRBD2. Germline V gene sequence: CDR1 SGHDT, CDR2 YYEEEE. The CDR3 spans 16 residues. The V and J ends lost 6 bases and 1 base, in that order; junction bases with no gene match: 9. CDR3 sequence: CASIPSRLAGTDTQYF. The CDR3 DNA reads TGTGCCAGCATCCCCTCGCGACTAGCGGGCACAGATACGCAGTATTTT. The entire variable domain, with the rest obtained from reference TRBV5-6 and TRBJ2-3, is as follows: DAGVTQSPTHLIKTRGQQVTLRCSPKSGHDTVSWYQQALGQGPQFIFQYYEEEERQRGNFPDRFSGHQFPNYSSELNVNALLLGDSALYLCASIPSRLAGTDTQYFGPGTRLTVL.

J is TRBJ2-7 and V is TRBV7-2; 8 positions agree with TRBD1. CDR1 and CDR2 (germline): SGHTA, FQGNSA. This CDR3 comprises 16 residues. V lost 5 bases to trimming and J lost 3 bases; unmatched junction nucleotides: 12. Written as DNA, the CDR3 is TGTGCCAGCAGCGCCCTAAGGACAGGGTTGGACTACGAGCAGTACTTC. This encodes CASSALRTGLDYEQYF.

This clone was found once. This sequence joins TRBV10-3 and TRBJ1-3; the D gene is possibly TRBD1 (5 bases). The CDR3 length is 15 residues. V was clipped by 3 bases and J by 4 bases, with 13 bases between them. Germline loops: CDR1 ENHRY, CDR2 SYGVKD. The CDR3 DNA sequence: TGTGCCATCAGTGACCCGGACAAAAGAGGAAACACCATATATTTT. Protein product: CAISDPDKRGNTIYF.

This clone came up a few times. CDR3 coding DNA: TGTGCCACCCTTCGCGGACAACCCTACGAGCAGTACTTC. It translates to CATLRGQPYEQYF. V and J are TRBV28 and TRBJ2-7, with D possibly matching TRBD1 (5 bases). This CDR3 has 13 amino acids. Germline V gene sequence: CDR1 MDHEN, CDR2 SYDVKM. V was clipped by 10 bases and J by 2 bases, with 15 bases between them. Together with reference TRBV28 and TRBJ2-7, the CDR3 gives the full variable domain: DVKVTQSSRYLVKRTGEKVFLECVQDMDHENMFWYRQDPGLGLRLIYFSYDVKMKEKGDIPEGYSVSREKKERFSLILESASTNQTSMYLCATLRGQPYEQYFGPGTRLTVT.

This rearrangement joins TRBV15 to TRBJ1-1; D is uncertain. Looked up from germline, CDR1 is LNHNV and CDR2 is YYDKDF (reference sequence). V shed 1 base and J shed 8 bases, with 14 bases lying between them. The CDR3 spans 14 residues. The CDR3, as DNA: TGTGCCACCAGCAGAGCCGGCAGCTTGATCGAAGCTTTCTTT. It is translated as CATSRAGSLIEAFF.

This clone showed up just once. The chain recombines TRBV30 with TRBJ2-7; D not resolved. V dropped 2 bases and J dropped 5 bases, with 10 bases sitting between them. Germline V lookup: CDR1 GTSNPN, CDR2 SVGIG (reference sequence). The CDR3 extends over 12 amino acids. In DNA form, the CDR3 reads TGTGCCTGGAGTACCAAGGGTAACGAGCAGTACTTC. It yields the protein CAWSTKGNEQYF.

The chain employs TRBV11-3 and TRBJ2-1; 9 bases fit TRBD2. The CDR3 spans 17 residues. From germline, CDR1 is SGHNT and CDR2 YENEEA. V lost 1 base, J lost 4 bases, and 8 bases stayed unmatched. Here the CDR3 reads CASSLGYGTSSYNEQFF. CDR3 DNA sequence: TGTGCCAGCAGCTTAGGGTACGGGACTAGCAGTTACAATGAGCAGTTCTTC.

V is TRBV4-3 and J is TRBJ2-1, with 14 bases identical to TRBD2. V shed 0 bases, J shed 0 bases, and the junction held 1 base outside the gene matches. The length of the CDR3 is 18 residues. Germline lookup yields CDR1 LGHNA and CDR2 YSLEER. The CDR3 nucleotides are TGCGCCAGCAGCCAAGAGGGACTAGCGGGAGACTCCTACAATGAGCAGTTCTTC. Amino acid sequence: CASSQEGLAGDSYNEQFF.

CDR3 sequence: CASSLRHEQYF. The CDR3 bases are TGTGCCAGCAGCTTGCGCCACGAGCAGTACTTC. The chain combines TRBV5-8 with TRBJ2-7; D gene ambiguous. The CDR3 extends over 11 amino acids. Per germline, CDR1 SGHTS and CDR2 YDEGEE. V shed 1 base and J shed 5 bases, with 4 bases lying between them.

The rearrangement joins TRBV19 to TRBJ1-5; D is possibly TRBD1 (6 bases). The CDR3 loop spans 14 amino acids. The V gene's germline CDR1 is LNHDA and CDR2 SQIVND (reference sequence). The V end was cut by 4 bases, the J end by 7 bases, with 14 bases between. Here the CDR3 reads CASSTTGTQQPQHF. The CDR3 nucleotides read TGTGCCAGTAGTACCACAGGGACTCAACAGCCCCAGCATTTT.

The chain recombines TRBV11-3 with TRBJ2-5, with 8 bases matching TRBD2. Germline V gives CDR1 SGHNT, CDR2 YENEEA. There are 13 residues in the CDR3. The trim removed 5 bases at V and 9 bases at J, leaving 8 bases unmatched. The CDR3 protein is CASSQGLANPQYF. CDR3 bases: TGTGCCAGCAGCCAAGGACTAGCTAACCCCCAGTACTTC.

A single count supports this clone. The CDR3 is CASSPSGGGTQYF. The CDR3 nucleotides are TGTGCCAGCAGCCCTAGCGGGGGCGGGACCCAGTACTTC. The chain links TRBV7-9 to TRBJ2-5; 10 bases map to TRBD2. The ends lost 5 bases at V and 7 bases at J; junction bases unmatched: 4. The CDR3 loop spans 13 amino acids. Germline V CDR1 and CDR2: SEHNR, FQNEAQ (reference sequence).